The 28 T cell receptor beta chains below come from one sample, sequenced in a study of beta chain features in type 1 diabetes (dated by TCRdb to between 2017 and 2018). Libraries were constructed by the immunoSEQ multiplex PCR assay. The entire amount of isolated RNA was reverse transcribed using the High Capacity cDNA Reverse Transcription Kit, so the sequenced TCRB transcripts were expressed ones. TCRdb took this table from immuneACCESS and kept in-frame rearrangements with V and J called. Such tables lack part of the clones; where checked against another copy, unresolved V genes explain under half of the gap, and the rest is unexplained. The sample profile shows about 400,000 clones; roughly an eighth of them were found once. The leading ten clones occupy more than 0.015% of the sample. The specimen was naive CD4+ T cells from blood. The cell subset or site label of this sample denotes: true naive CD4+ T cells. Receptors originate from a man aged 18 to 30 in good health.

This clone turned up a few times. The rearrangement uses TRBV6-1 and TRBJ1-2; D unclear. The CDR3 is 11 amino acids. CDR1 is MNHNS and CDR2 is SASEGT in the germline V gene. V was trimmed by 8 bases and J by 6 bases, leaving 10 bases between them. The CDR3 DNA sequence: TGTGCCAGCGTGAGAGTTAATGGCTACACCTTC. Residues: CASVRVNGYTF.

The sample holds a few counts of this clone. The chain is built from TRBV5-1 and TRBJ1-4; D call uncertain. The CDR3 runs to 14 residues. The germline V gene encodes CDR1 SGHRS and CDR2 YFSETQ. The V end lost 3 bases, the J end lost 0 bases, and 6 bases lay between the germline ends. CDR3 protein: CASSSRATNEKLFF. DNA of the CDR3: TGCGCCAGCAGCTCAAGAGCAACTAATGAAAAACTGTTTTTT.

This chain joins TRBV5-1 and TRBJ1-1, with 8 bases that match TRBD1. CDR1 and CDR2 (germline): SGHRS, YFSETQ. The V and J ends lost 5 bases and 11 bases, in that order; junction bases with no gene match: 14. The CDR3 runs 14 residues. The CDR3 region has the DNA TGCGCCAGCAGGCCCGGGACAGGCGTTCTCGGGGCTTTCTTT. This gives the protein CASRPGTGVLGAFF.

The V and J genes are TRBV11-2 and TRBJ2-7; D remains unclear. Trimming took off 2 bases at V and 2 bases at J, with 16 bases between the two ends. The CDR3 consists of 16 residues. The germline V gene has CDR1 SGHAT and CDR2 FQNNGV. The chain's CDR3 is CASSLRFRARPYEQYF. DNA for the CDR3: TGTGCCAGCAGCTTAAGATTTAGAGCGAGACCCTACGAGCAGTACTTC.

This clone occurred a few times. The chain uses TRBV7-2 and TRBJ2-1; no clear D. Germline V gene lookup returns CDR1 SGHTA and CDR2 FQGNSA. The CDR3 has 13 amino acids. V dropped 5 bases and J dropped 7 bases, with 12 bases sitting between them. This CDR3 reads CASSANRQNEQFF. Written as DNA, the CDR3 is TGTGCCAGCAGCGCTAATCGTCAAAATGAGCAGTTCTTC.

This clone turned up a few times. The chain recombines TRBV4-3 with TRBJ1-2; D is undetermined. Trimming took off 1 base at V and 2 bases at J, with 11 bases between the two ends. Germline V gene lookup returns CDR1 LGHNA and CDR2 YSLEER. The CDR3 has 15 residues. CDR3 coding DNA: TGCGCCAGCAGCCAAGGGGTCCGGCGGAACTATGGCTACACCTTC. Its protein is CASSQGVRRNYGYTF.

The chain joins TRBV11-2 to TRBJ2-7; the match to TRBD1 covers 9 bases. The junction had 8 bases not matched to a gene; V was cut back by 5 bases and J by 6 bases. CDR1 and CDR2 from the germline V gene are SGHAT and FQNNGV. CDR3 length: 14 residues. The CDR3 coding sequence is TGTGCCAGCAGCCCCGGGACAGGGCTTTTCGAGCAGTACTTC. Its translation: CASSPGTGLFEQYF.

This chain connects TRBV30 to TRBJ1-6; D gene unclear. The germline gives CDR1 GTSNPN, CDR2 SVGIG (reference sequence). Trimming took off 5 bases at V and 13 bases at J, with 15 bases between the two ends. This CDR3 is 12 amino acids long. CDR3 in DNA: TGTGCCTGGTCCCCTTCAGGCGGGCCCCTCCACTTT. This sequence encodes CAWSPSGGPLHF.

The chain combines TRBV15 with TRBJ2-3, with 7 bases lining up with TRBD2. The CDR3 contains 15 residues. J gave up 1 base and V 6 bases, and 7 bases lay outside the gene matches. Looked up from germline, CDR1 is LNHNV and CDR2 is YYDKDF (reference sequence). CDR3 coding DNA: TGTGCCACCAGTAAACGGGGGGTGCGCACAGATACGCAGTATTTT. It is translated as CATSKRGVRTDTQYF.

This clone has just a few counts. The chain couples TRBV7-2 to TRBJ1-1, with 7 bases matching TRBD1. Looked up from germline, CDR1 is SGHTA and CDR2 is FQGNSA. V lost 5 bases to trimming and J lost 7 bases; unmatched junction nucleotides: 13. The CDR3 extends over 15 amino acids. The CDR3: CASSASSGGVGEAFF. CDR3 DNA: TGTGCCAGCAGCGCATCATCAGGGGGAGTTGGTGAAGCTTTCTTT. The variable domain in full, with the rest retrieved from reference TRBV7-2 and TRBJ1-1, is GAGVSQSPSNKVTEKGKDVELRCDPISGHTALYWYRQSLGQGLEFLIYFQGNSAPDKSGLPSDRFSAERTGGSVSTLTIQRTQQEDSAVYLCASSASSGGVGEAFFGQGTRLTVV.

This clone has just a few counts. This rearrangement joins TRBV5-4 to TRBJ2-7, with 9 nucleotides matching TRBD1. There are 15 residues in the CDR3. Germline V gene sequence: CDR1 SGHNT, CDR2 YYREEE (reference sequence). The V segment lost 2 bases and the J segment 7 bases; nucleotides outside the gene matches: 10. Here the CDR3 reads CASSLQGTGTWEQYF. The CDR3 DNA is TGTGCCAGCAGCTTACAAGGGACAGGGACCTGGGAGCAGTACTTC.

This clone was detected only a few times. The rearrangement links TRBV30 to TRBJ1-2, with D maybe TRBD1 (5 bases). The germline V gene encodes CDR1 GTSNPN and CDR2 SVGIG (reference sequence). The V gene lost 0 bases and the J gene lost 4 bases, with 12 bases spanning the gap. The CDR3 totals 14 residues. The CDR3 sequence is CAWSVGRLGYGYTF. The CDR3 DNA reads as TGTGCCTGGAGTGTGGGGCGGTTGGGCTATGGCTACACCTTC.

This chain connects TRBV28 to TRBJ2-2; 10 nucleotides match TRBD2. This CDR3 is 15 amino acids long. Losses at the gene ends were 6 bases for V and 7 bases for J; bases not matched to a gene: 8. Per germline, CDR1 MDHEN and CDR2 SYDVKM. For the CDR3, the DNA is TGTGCCAGCAGCCTAGCGGGAGACGGAAACGGGGAGCTGTTTTTT. This codes for CASSLAGDGNGELFF.

In this sample, this clone turned up a few times. J is TRBJ1-1 and V is TRBV28; 7 positions match TRBD1. The CDR3 is 16 residues long. Germline CDR1 is MDHEN and CDR2 is SYDVKM. V was clipped by 5 bases and J by 1 base; unmatched bases: 10. CDR3 sequence (DNA): TGTGCCAGCAGTCTCACCCCCGGGACAGAGAACACTGAAGCTTTCTTT. Translated, it gives CASSLTPGTENTEAFF.

This clone was picked up a small number of times. This chain uses TRBV1 with TRBJ2-7; no DNA check was done on the table's D call, TRBD2. TRBV1 is noted as a pseudogene. This CDR3 has 16 amino acids. In DNA form, the CDR3 reads TGCACCAGCAGCCAAGAGGGACTAGCGGGAGGAGGCGAGCAGTACTTC. This encodes CTSSQEGLAGGGEQYF.

V is TRBV27 and J is TRBJ2-5; the D gene is possibly TRBD1 (7 bases). The CDR3 is 15 amino acids. Germline V gene data show CDR1 as MNHEY and CDR2 as SMNVEV (reference sequence). Trimming took off 0 bases at V and 4 bases at J, with 12 bases between the two ends. DNA of the CDR3: TGTGCCAGCAGTTTATCAAGACAGGGAGGAGAGACCCAGTACTTC. This sequence encodes CASSLSRQGGETQYF.

This clone was detected a few times. V usage is TRBV9 and J usage is TRBJ2-1, with 7 bases aligning to TRBD2. V lost 4 bases to trimming and J lost 4 bases; unmatched junction nucleotides: 8. CDR1 and CDR2 from the germline V gene are SGDLS and YYNGEE. The CDR3 runs to 15 residues. Here the CDR3 DNA reads TGTGCCAGCAGCCCAGCGGGAATGGGTTACAATGAGCAGTTCTTC. The encoded protein is CASSPAGMGYNEQFF.

Only a few counts were recorded for this clone. The chain recombines TRBV5-1 with TRBJ2-4; possible D gene TRBD1, 7 bases. There are 16 residues in the CDR3. Deletions cut 0 bases from V and 4 bases from J, with 14 bases between. Germline CDR1 is SGHRS and CDR2 is YFSETQ. The CDR3 sequence: CASSLAKQGRKNIQYF. CDR3 DNA sequence: TGCGCCAGCAGCTTGGCCAAACAGGGGAGGAAAAACATTCAGTACTTC.

The chain carries TRBV27 and TRBJ2-7, with 8 positions matching TRBD1. J was trimmed by 4 bases and V by 7 bases; bases with no gene match: 12. Germline loops: CDR1 MNHEY, CDR2 SMNVEV (reference sequence). This CDR3 has 15 residues. CDR3 sequence: CASTPAGQDKYEQYF. CDR3 DNA: TGTGCCAGCACTCCCGCGGGACAGGACAAATACGAGCAGTACTTC.

The chain employs TRBV29-1 and TRBJ2-7; perhaps TRBD1 as D (5 bases). CDR1 is SQVTM and CDR2 is ANQGSEA in the germline V gene. V shed 4 bases and J shed 5 bases, with 15 bases lying between them. CDR3 length: 13 residues. The CDR3 spells CSVVRGRAHEQYF. The CDR3, as DNA: TGCAGCGTTGTTCGAGGCAGGGCCCACGAGCAGTACTTC.

This clone occurred a few times. The rearrangement joins TRBV7-3 to TRBJ2-1; perhaps TRBD2 as D (5 bases). Per the germline V gene, CDR1 is SGHTA and CDR2 is FQGTGA. The CDR3 has 15 amino acids. Trimming took 2 bases from V and 0 from J, leaving 8 bases between them. CDR3 sequence (DNA): TGTGCCAGCAGCTTACTGGGGAGCTCCTACAATGAGCAGTTCTTC. Protein: CASSLLGSSYNEQFF.

This clone was found a few times. This sequence joins TRBV30 and TRBJ2-3, with 13 bases that match TRBD2. Germline assignment: CDR1 GTSNPN and CDR2 SVGIG (reference sequence). Germline trimming cut 0 bases from V and 3 bases from J; bases unmatched to any gene: 6. This CDR3 is built from 17 residues. This CDR3 reads CAWSVFSTSGRTDTQYF. The CDR3 nucleotides read TGTGCCTGGAGTGTATTCTCGACTAGCGGGAGGACAGATACGCAGTATTTT.

This clone was detected a few times. This chain connects TRBV4-2 to TRBJ2-3; D perhaps matches TRBD1 (5 bases). The germline V and J ends were trimmed by 1 base and 3 bases, with 14 bases remaining between them. In germline, CDR1 is LGHNA, CDR2 YNFKEQ. The CDR3 extends over 16 amino acids. DNA for the CDR3: TGTGCCAGCAGCCAAGGGGATCAGGGCCAGACAGATACGCAGTATTTT. Translated, it gives CASSQGDQGQTDTQYF.

The chain uses TRBV13 and TRBJ2-7, with 10 bases matching TRBD2. The V gene end was trimmed by 5 bases and the J gene end by 2 bases; junction bases not matched to a gene: 6. The CDR3 loop spans 15 amino acids. CDR1 is PRHDT, CDR2 FYEKMQ, per germline (reference sequence). DNA for the CDR3: TGTGCCAGCAGCCGCCGGACTAGCGGTGCCTACGAGCAGTACTTC. Translation: CASSRRTSGAYEQYF.

The chain links TRBV7-9 to TRBJ2-4, with 11 bases identical to TRBD2. The CDR3 extends over 17 amino acids. V gave up 1 base and J gave up 5 bases; unmatched junction bases: 7. From germline, CDR1 is SEHNR and CDR2 FQNEAQ (reference sequence). In nucleotides, the CDR3 is TGTGCCAGCAGCTTAGATTTCCTAGCGGGAGGCCAAAACATTCAGTACTTC. Its translation: CASSLDFLAGGQNIQYF.

Of note for this clone: The junction departs from germline at one end; a sequencing error may be responsible. Other DNA sequences from this sample encode an identical CDR3 as well. The chain uses TRBV15 and TRBJ2-3; TRBD2 aligns across 10 bases. In germline, CDR1 is LNHNV, CDR2 YYDKDF (reference sequence). This CDR3 spans 17 amino acids. This CDR3 reads CATSRERLAGAADTQYF. CDR3 nucleotides: TGTGCCACCAGCAGAGAACGCCTAGCGGGAGCAGCAGATACGCAGTACTTT.

V gene TRBV14 combines with J gene TRBJ1-1, with no clear D. The germline gives CDR1 SGHDN, CDR2 FVKESK. CDR3 length: 13 residues. V was trimmed by 4 bases and J by 1 base, leaving 7 bases between them. The CDR3 region is CASSRDTNTEAFF. The CDR3, as DNA: TGTGCCAGCAGCCGTGACACGAACACTGAAGCTTTCTTT.

This clone has more than one count but fewer than ten. The genes are TRBV19 and TRBJ1-2; TRBD1 agrees at 8 bases. Germline V gene data show CDR1 as LNHDA and CDR2 as SQIVND (reference sequence). The CDR3 covers 13 residues. V shed 4 bases, J shed 8 bases, and the junction held 6 bases outside the gene matches. The CDR3 DNA follows: TGTGCCAGTAGTAACTACAGGGGGGACGGCTACACCTTC. Translated, it gives CASSNYRGDGYTF.